The present entry profiles one TCR beta chain with its context. The target antigen is unknown. The sample belongs to a study of regulatory T cells in long-lasting Graves disease. Study results and limitations: Study was limited to peripheral blood, excluding thyroid tissue. Preferential use of TRBV28, TRBJ1-2 and TRBJ2-5 was seen in persistent disease. Patients whose Graves' disease persisted exhibited lower TCR diversity than those newly diagnosed.

The TCR beta library used iRepertoire HTBI primers with Arm-PCR amplification of CDR3. MiXCR, run by TCRdb on the multiplex PCR reads, gives a single entry per CDR3 protein. The sample holds 700,000 or so distinct CDR3 sequences, 25% to 30% seen once. The sample's time point: persistent/refractory GD, antithyroid drugs over 5 years with positive TRAb. After RNA was extracted from PBMCs, the TCR library was made from it. Diagnosing Graves' disease relied on the American Thyroid Association guidelines. After removal of 6 bases from V and 6 bases from J, the junction contained 7 bases not matched to a gene. This CDR3 is built from 14 residues. In germline, CDR1 is MDHEN, CDR2 SYDVKM.

The sequence was collected from a female donor with Graves disease. The starting material was peripheral blood mononuclear cells (PBMCs), obtained when the disease was refractory, from a patient treated with antithyroid drugs. The chain employs TRBV28 and TRBJ1-5; TRBD1 aligns across 8 bases. CDR3 coding DNA: TGTGCCAGCAGGACGACAGGGGAGGGTCAGCCCCAGCATTTT. Its protein is CASRTTGEGQPQHF.